This T cell receptor beta chain was documented in a study of blood T cell repertoires in COVID-19. At the level of the study: Nucleic acid was either cDNA or gDNA, and it came from T cells, B-cell-depleted T cells, or PBMCs.

The CDR3 consists of 14 residues. The germline V and J ends were trimmed by 5 bases and 0 bases, with 11 bases remaining between them. Germline V lookup: CDR1 SGHNT, CDR2 YENEEA. In the original analysis: The assay estimated nucleated cells by amplifying reference gene primers. The data were produced by immunoSEQ multiplex PCR, yet TCRdb's version contains in-frame clones alone and is incomplete. V, J and clone size reflect that table, while D and trimming were determined from the DNA. The sample records 53,000 or so clones, about 76% being singletons. The rearrangement joins TRBV11-3 to TRBJ2-7; D is perhaps TRBD2 (6 bases). This sequence originates from a man in his 70s with active or convalescent COVID-19. Sequencing was done on a sample of peripheral blood. Here the CDR3 DNA reads TGTGCCAGCAGCGGGAGGACGTACTCCTACGAGCAGTACTTC. This sequence encodes CASSGRTYSYEQYF.